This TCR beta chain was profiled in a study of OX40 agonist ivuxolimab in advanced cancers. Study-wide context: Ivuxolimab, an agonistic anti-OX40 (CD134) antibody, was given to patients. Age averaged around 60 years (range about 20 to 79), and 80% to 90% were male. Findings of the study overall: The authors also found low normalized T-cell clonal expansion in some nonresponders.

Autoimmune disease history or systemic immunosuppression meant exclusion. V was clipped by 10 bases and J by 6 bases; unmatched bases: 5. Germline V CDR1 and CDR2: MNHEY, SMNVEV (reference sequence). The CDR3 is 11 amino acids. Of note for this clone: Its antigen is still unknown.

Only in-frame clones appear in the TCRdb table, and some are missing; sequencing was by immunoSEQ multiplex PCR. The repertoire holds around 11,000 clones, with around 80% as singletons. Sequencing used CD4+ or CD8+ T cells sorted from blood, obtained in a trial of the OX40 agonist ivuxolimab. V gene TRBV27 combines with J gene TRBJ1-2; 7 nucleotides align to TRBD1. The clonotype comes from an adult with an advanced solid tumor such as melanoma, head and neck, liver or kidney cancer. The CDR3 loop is CATSGQDGYTF. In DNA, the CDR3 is TGTGCCACCTCCGGACAGGATGGCTACACCTTC.